Listed here are 15 T cell receptor beta chains from one sample, sequenced in a study of T-cell reconstitution after alpha-beta-depleted transplantation in children (dated by TCRdb to 2016 to 2018). Libraries were prepared through PCR. The sequencer listed for this sample is Illumina HiSeq 2500. TCR library preparation used molecular barcoding, with unique molecular identifiers applied to normalize quantification of the TCRbeta repertoire. TCRdb's own reprocessing of the public reads used fastp at Q25 and MiXCR and kept productive beta chains. Rows matching on CDR3 protein sequence are summarized as one entry with the most common DNA and genes. This sample comprises 190,000 or so distinct CDR3 sequences, 6% to 7% of them detected only once. The ten largest clones represent roughly 3% of the sample. The sequences come from PBMCs from the stem cell graft donor, collected from the stem cell graft. Receptors originate from a human donor who donated a stem cell graft to a child with Wiskott-Aldrich syndrome.

This chain connects TRBV20-1 to TRBJ2-7; D might be TRBD1 (6 bases). With 1 base removed from V and 3 bases from J, the gap between germline ends came to 16 bases. Germline V lookup: CDR1 DFQATT, CDR2 SNEGSKA (reference sequence). The CDR3 contains 15 residues. The CDR3 region has the DNA TGCAGTGCTAGAGCTCAGGGGCTGGGCTACTACGAGCAGTACTTC. Protein sequence: CSARAQGLGYYEQYF.

This clonotype was counted ten times or more. This rearrangement joins TRBV27 to TRBJ1-1; no clear D. CDR1 is MNHEY, CDR2 SMNVEV, per germline (reference sequence). Trimming pared 0 bases from V and 5 bases from J, leaving 13 bases between. This CDR3 contains 15 residues. The CDR3 sequence is CASSLSFAGLTEAFF. Written as DNA, the CDR3 is TGTGCCAGCAGTTTATCGTTTGCCGGGTTAACTGAAGCTTTCTTT.

CDR3: CASSLEQFNTGELFF. CDR3 coding DNA: TGCGCCAGCAGCTTGGAACAGTTTAACACCGGGGAGCTGTTTTTT. The rearrangement joins TRBV5-1 to TRBJ2-2; D remains unclear. CDR3 length: 15 amino acids. The germline V and J ends were trimmed by 0 bases and 2 bases, with 8 bases remaining between them. CDR1 and CDR2 (germline): SGHRS, YFSETQ. Supplemented by reference TRBV5-1 and TRBJ2-2, the full variable domain reads KAGVTQTPRYLIKTRGQQVTLSCSPISGHRSVSWYQQTPGQGLQFLFEYFSETQRNKGNFPGRFSGRQFSNSRSEMNVSTLELGDSALYLCASSLEQFNTGELFFGEGSRLTVL.

The chain carries TRBV7-7 and TRBJ2-7, with 12 bases that match TRBD2. CDR3 size: 14 residues. Trimming cost V 5 bases and J 7 bases; bases outside gene matches: 6. The germline gives CDR1 SSHAT, CDR2 FNYEAQ (reference sequence). The CDR3 here is CASSPSGRAVEQYF. For the CDR3, the DNA is TGTGCCAGCAGCCCTAGCGGGAGGGCCGTGGAGCAGTACTTC.

The sample holds many counts of this clonotype. The rearrangement links TRBV11-2 to TRBJ2-2, with TRBD1 matching over 7 bases. This CDR3 has 18 residues. V gave up 3 bases and J gave up 0 bases; unmatched junction bases: 10. Germline lookup yields CDR1 SGHAT and CDR2 FQNNGV. CDR3 sequence: CASSFGGHRGPNTGELFF. For the CDR3, the DNA is TGTGCCAGCAGCTTTGGAGGTCACAGGGGACCGAACACCGGGGAGCTGTTTTTT.

In this sample, this clonotype turned up many times. The J gene is TRBJ1-5, the V gene TRBV7-9; D remains unclear. The CDR3 has 15 residues. Germline CDR1 is SEHNR and CDR2 is FQNEAQ (reference sequence). Trimming took 4 bases from V and 1 from J, leaving 11 bases between them. In nucleotides, the CDR3 is TGTGCCAGCAGCTCTCTGGGCCCCAGCAATCAGCCCCAGCATTTT. Translation: CASSSLGPSNQPQHF.

This clonotype was observed many times. The gene calls are TRBV5-1 and TRBJ2-3; D unresolved. The V and J ends lost 4 bases and 2 bases respectively, with 17 bases between them. The CDR3 is made up of 16 amino acids. CDR1 SGHRS and CDR2 YFSETQ come from the germline V gene. CDR3 in amino acids: CASSPPRTAPTDTQYF. CDR3 bases: TGCGCCAGCAGCCCGCCGAGGACGGCCCCCACAGATACGCAGTATTTT.

This clonotype was recorded at least ten times. This chain connects TRBV5-1 to TRBJ2-4; no clear D. Deletions cut 4 bases from V and 3 bases from J, with 5 bases between. Germline V gives CDR1 SGHRS, CDR2 YFSETQ. The CDR3 has 12 residues. CDR3 coding DNA: TGCGCCAGCAGCCTCGACAAAAACATTCAGTACTTC. It translates to CASSLDKNIQYF.

This clonotype was detected ten times or more. The gene calls are TRBV20-1 and TRBJ2-7; D possibly uses TRBD1 or TRBD2 (5 bases each). This CDR3 has 15 amino acids. Germline-derived CDR1 and CDR2 are DFQATT and SNEGSKA (reference sequence). Trimming removed 1 base from V and 3 bases from J, with 16 bases in between. The CDR3 is CSARARGERSYEQYF. CDR3 DNA sequence: TGCAGTGCTAGAGCCCGAGGGGAGCGGAGCTACGAGCAGTACTTC.

This clonotype was seen a handful of times. CDR3 in amino acids: CASSPVDRASYEQYF. CDR3 in DNA: TGTGCCAGCAGCCCGGTGGACAGGGCCTCCTACGAGCAGTACTTC. This chain joins TRBV7-6 and TRBJ2-7; 8 bases fit TRBD1. This CDR3 comprises 15 residues. Per the germline V gene, CDR1 is SGHVS and CDR2 is FNYEAQ. V lost 5 bases to trimming and J lost 0 bases; unmatched junction nucleotides: 6.

Ten or more counts support this clonotype. The V and J genes are TRBV10-2 and TRBJ2-7; 12 bases align to TRBD2. In germline, CDR1 is WSHSY, CDR2 SAAADI. There are 15 residues in the CDR3. V was pared by 5 bases and J by 2 bases, with 4 bases of the junction left unmatched. This CDR3 reads CASSRASGGAYEQYF. In DNA form, the CDR3 reads TGCGCCAGCAGTCGCGCTAGCGGGGGGGCCTACGAGCAGTACTTC.

This clonotype occurred a few times. The chain joins TRBV18 to TRBJ2-1; 9 bases align to TRBD2. This CDR3 spans 15 amino acids. The V segment lost 3 bases and the J segment 5 bases; nucleotides outside the gene matches: 5. Germline V gene lookup returns CDR1 KGHSH and CDR2 LQKENI. The CDR3 sequence: CASSPSRLADNEQFF. The DNA for the CDR3 is TGTGCCAGCTCACCCTCGAGACTAGCGGACAATGAGCAGTTCTTC.

This clonotype was counted ten times or more. The chain carries TRBV12-3 or TRBV12-4 and TRBJ1-2, with D possibly being TRBD1 (5 bases). V was shortened by 3 bases and J by 7 bases, with 12 bases between the two germline ends. CDR3 length equals 13 residues. The CDR3 DNA follows: TGTGCCAGCAGTTTTAGGCAGGGAAGTGGCTACACCTTC. This encodes CASSFRQGSGYTF.

This clonotype showed up many times. J is TRBJ2-5 and V is TRBV6-2 or TRBV6-3; the D is unclear. CDR3 length: 15 amino acids. The V gene lost 4 bases and the J gene lost 2 bases, with 14 bases spanning the gap. CDR1 and CDR2 (germline): MNHEY, SVGEGT. The CDR3 here is CASSSSRWAQETQYF. CDR3 nucleotide sequence: TGTGCCAGCAGTTCATCCCGATGGGCACAAGAGACCCAGTACTTC.

The table lists this clonotype with a few counts. The V and J genes are TRBV7-8 and TRBJ2-5; 10 nucleotides agree with TRBD2. CDR3 length equals 16 residues. With V trimmed by 7 bases and J by 1 base, 9 bases remained unmatched. Germline V lookup: CDR1 SGHVS, CDR2 FQNEAQ. In DNA, the CDR3 is TGTGCCAGCACCCAGTGGGTAGCGGGGGGCCAAGAGACCCAGTACTTC. This codes for CASTQWVAGGQETQYF.